The source of this T cell receptor beta chain is a study of OX40 agonist ivuxolimab in advanced cancers. Some background on the complete study: Ivuxolimab was a fully human IgG2 agonistic monoclonal antibody targeting the costimulatory receptor OX40 (CD134). Intravenous ivuxolimab was administered to patients every 2 weeks at six dose levels: 0.01, 0.1, 0.3, 1.5, 3 and 10 mg/kg. Among the roughly 50 dose-escalation patients, around 20 had hepatocellular carcinoma, around 15 melanoma, 9 renal cell carcinoma and 9 head and neck cancer. The dose-escalation cohort was around 83% male with a mean age of roughly 60 years, ranging from roughly 23 to 90. Prior anti-PD-1, anti-PD-L1 or anti-CTLA-4 therapy was permitted, and 40% of dose-escalation patients had received checkpoint inhibitors. Partial responses occurred in three dose-escalation patients, of whom one had hepatocellular carcinoma and two had cutaneous melanoma. Peripheral TCRbeta sequencing aimed to test whether ivuxolimab altered TCR sequence diversity and caused clonal T-cell expansion. The paper reports the monotherapy dose-escalation portion (N of about 54 patients) of the phase I ivuxolimab trial. On the study overall, not on this receptor specifically: Low levels of normalized T-cell clonal expansion were also seen in some patients who did not respond. On average, CD8+ T cells showed more expanded clones than CD4+ T cells after ivuxolimab. In the 0.1-3.0 mg/kg groups, partial responders had among the lowest normalized peripheral clonal expansion, particularly in CD8+ T cells. Antigen specificity was not determined for the clonally expanded peripheral T cells. At doses from 0.1 to 3.0 mg/kg, clonal expansion was seen in both CD4+ and CD8+ blood T cells between baseline and week 6.

Patients with a history of autoimmune disease or receiving systemic immunosuppression were excluded from the trial. Peripheral blood for TCR sequencing was collected from all dose cohorts at baseline, on cycle 4 day 1, and on cycle 7 day 1. Samples were obtained from an open-label, multicenter, first-in-human phase I dose-escalation trial of ivuxolimab. Adults with locally advanced or metastatic melanoma, renal cell, hepatocellular, or head and neck squamous cell carcinoma were enrolled in the trial. Before TCR sequencing, CD4+ T cells and CD8+ T cells from peripheral blood were sorted into separate populations. In regard to this clone: Its antigen target is currently unknown. Nothing much larger sits one base from this clone, and base qualities are not available.

V lost 2 bases and J lost 6 bases; the stretch between them is 13 bases long. CDR1 MNHEY and CDR2 SVGAGI were looked up in the germline V gene. The CDR3 covers 14 residues, taking in both the cysteine and the phenylalanine. Only the CDR3 part of the read is kept: 42 bases, read in frame from the first base. For sequencing of the TCRbeta CDR3 region, genomic DNA was extracted from the sorted cells. TCRbeta CDR3 regions were sequenced using the immunoSEQ Assay. TCRdb holds this immuneACCESS table with in-frame rearrangements only. Some clones are missing; in checked studies, unresolved V genes explain under half, and the rest has no known cause. Here the sample has roughly 60,000 clones; roughly 84% occur a single time. Jointly, the top ten make up approximately 4.5% of the sample.

The sequence was obtained from an adult with an advanced solid tumor such as melanoma, head and neck, liver or kidney cancer. This sequence uses TRBV6-5 and TRBJ2-5, with the D gene uncertain. Sequenced here: CD4+ or CD8+ T cells sorted from blood, sampled in a trial of the OX40 agonist ivuxolimab. The CDR3 protein: CASSYLRSPQTQYF. In nucleotides, the sequence is TGTGCCAGCAGTTACCTCAGGAGTCCGCAGACCCAGTACTTC.